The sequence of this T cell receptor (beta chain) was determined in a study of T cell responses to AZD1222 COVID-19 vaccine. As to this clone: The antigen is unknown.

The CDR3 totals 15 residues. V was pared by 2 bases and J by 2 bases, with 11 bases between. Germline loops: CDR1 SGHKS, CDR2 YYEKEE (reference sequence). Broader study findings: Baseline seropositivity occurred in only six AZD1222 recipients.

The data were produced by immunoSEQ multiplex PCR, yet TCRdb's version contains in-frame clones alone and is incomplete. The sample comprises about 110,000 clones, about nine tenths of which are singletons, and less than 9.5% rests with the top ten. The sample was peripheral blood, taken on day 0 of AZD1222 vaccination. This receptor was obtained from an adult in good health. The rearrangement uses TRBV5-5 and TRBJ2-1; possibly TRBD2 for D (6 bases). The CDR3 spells CASSFVAGPYNEQFF. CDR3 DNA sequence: TGTGCCAGCAGCTTTGTGGCGGGACCCTACAATGAGCAGTTCTTC.